These 10 T cell receptor beta chains share one sample of origin, sequenced in a study of T cell responses to AZD1222 COVID-19 vaccine. TCRdb keeps only in-frame clones here, not all; method: immunoSEQ multiplex PCR. The sample carries roughly 150,000 clones, 90% recorded once. The material sequenced was peripheral blood, taken 28 days after the second AZD1222 dose. The receptors were gathered from an adult who received the AZD1222 COVID-19 vaccine.

This chain joins TRBV30 and TRBJ1-5; perhaps TRBD1 as D (6 bases). The CDR3 consists of 14 residues. CDR1 is GTSNPN and CDR2 is SVGIG in the germline V gene (reference sequence). V lost 0 bases and J lost 7, with 13 bases in between. CDR3 nucleotide sequence: TGTGCCTGGAGTGTACGGACAGACGGACAGCCCCAGCATTTT. It yields the protein CAWSVRTDGQPQHF. The full variable domain, its missing parts supplied by reference TRBV30 and TRBJ1-5, is SQTIHQWPATLVQPVGSPLSLECTVEGTSNPNLYWYRQAAGRGLQLLFYSVGIGQISSEVPQNLSASRPQDRQFILSSKKLLLSDSGFYLCAWSVRTDGQPQHFGDGTRLSIL.

The chain links TRBV13 to TRBJ2-7; D is perhaps TRBD1 (5 bases). Looked up from germline, CDR1 is PRHDT and CDR2 is FYEKMQ (reference sequence). V shed 2 bases and J shed 1 base, with 6 bases lying between them. The CDR3 covers 13 residues. CDR3 nucleotides: TGTGCCAGCAGCTTATCAGGGTCCTACGAGCAGTACTTC. It is translated as CASSLSGSYEQYF. Using reference TRBV13 and TRBJ2-7 for the parts outside the CDR3, the full variable domain is AAGVIQSPRHLIKEKRETATLKCYPIPRHDTVYWYQQGPGQDPQFLISFYEKMQSDKGSIPDRFSAQQFSDYHSELNMSSLELGDSALYFCASSLSGSYEQYFGPGTRLTVT.

This clone was detected only once. The CDR3 nucleotides are TGTGCCAGCAGCCCGGACGGCGCAACTAATGAAAAACTGTTTTTT. Its translation is CASSPDGATNEKLFF. The chain links TRBV7-2 to TRBJ1-4; D is unclear. This CDR3 comprises 15 residues. Germline V gene sequence: CDR1 SGHTA, CDR2 FQGNSA. V lost 5 bases and J 0 bases, leaving 10 bases between the germline ends.

V gene TRBV19 combines with J gene TRBJ1-4, with a tentative D call TRBD1 (6 bases). Per germline, CDR1 LNHDA and CDR2 SQIVND (reference sequence). Deletions cut 5 bases from V and 0 bases from J, with 13 bases between. CDR3 size: 16 residues. The CDR3 sequence is CASSPRTETTNEKLFF. The CDR3 bases are TGTGCCAGTAGTCCGAGGACAGAAACAACTAATGAAAAACTGTTTTTT.

The chain combines TRBV5-5 with TRBJ2-7; 9 positions agree with TRBD2. The CDR3 contains 14 residues. V was pared by 4 bases and J by 3 bases, with 5 bases of the junction left unmatched. Per germline, CDR1 SGHKS and CDR2 YYEKEE (reference sequence). This CDR3 reads CASSHLAGVYEQYF. In DNA form, the CDR3 reads TGTGCCAGCAGCCACTTAGCGGGAGTCTACGAGCAGTACTTC.

This chain joins TRBV10-3 and TRBJ1-4; 7 positions agree with TRBD1. There are 16 residues in the CDR3. The trim removed 0 bases at V and 3 bases at J, leaving 4 bases unmatched. Looked up from germline, CDR1 is ENHRY and CDR2 is SYGVKD. The CDR3 region has the DNA TGTGCCATCAGTGAGTCCCAAGGGGGCTCTAATGAAAAACTGTTTTTT. This gives the protein CAISESQGGSNEKLFF.

CDR3 amino acids: CASSLVGLAGGLTLEQYF. The DNA of the CDR3 is TGTGCCAGCAGCTTAGTGGGGCTAGCGGGAGGATTAACACTCGAGCAGTACTTC. The rearrangement joins TRBV7-8 to TRBJ2-7, with TRBD2 identical over 11 bases. The CDR3 has 18 amino acids. Trimming cost V 1 base and J 6 bases; bases outside gene matches: 14. In germline, CDR1 is SGHVS, CDR2 FQNEAQ.

The count of this clone is one. The rearrangement joins TRBV11-2 to TRBJ1-5, with D perhaps TRBD1 (5 bases). The CDR3 runs 13 residues. Trimming took 1 base from V and 7 from J, leaving 8 bases between them. CDR1 is SGHAT and CDR2 is FQNNGV in the germline V gene. The CDR3 reads CASSLVRGQPQHF. Here the CDR3 DNA reads TGTGCCAGCAGCTTAGTACGGGGCCAGCCCCAGCATTTT.

The rearrangement uses TRBV2 and TRBJ1-4, with 9 bases identical to TRBD1. The CDR3 is made up of 15 amino acids. Germline values: CDR1 SNHLY, CDR2 FYNNEI. Trimming took 6 bases from V and 8 from J; bases not matched to a gene: 10. CDR3 sequence: CASRQAGQGREKLFF. The DNA for the CDR3 is TGTGCCAGCAGACAAGCGGGACAGGGTAGAGAAAAACTGTTTTTT.

The sample holds a few counts of this clone. The rearrangement links TRBV19 to TRBJ1-2, with TRBD1 matching over 9 bases. Germline loops: CDR1 LNHDA, CDR2 SQIVND (reference sequence). V shed 10 bases and J 4 bases; nucleotides not matched to a gene: 7. This CDR3 contains 13 residues. Here the CDR3 reads CATRDRGVYGYTF. In nucleotides, the CDR3 is TGTGCCACCAGAGACAGGGGGGTCTATGGCTACACCTTC.